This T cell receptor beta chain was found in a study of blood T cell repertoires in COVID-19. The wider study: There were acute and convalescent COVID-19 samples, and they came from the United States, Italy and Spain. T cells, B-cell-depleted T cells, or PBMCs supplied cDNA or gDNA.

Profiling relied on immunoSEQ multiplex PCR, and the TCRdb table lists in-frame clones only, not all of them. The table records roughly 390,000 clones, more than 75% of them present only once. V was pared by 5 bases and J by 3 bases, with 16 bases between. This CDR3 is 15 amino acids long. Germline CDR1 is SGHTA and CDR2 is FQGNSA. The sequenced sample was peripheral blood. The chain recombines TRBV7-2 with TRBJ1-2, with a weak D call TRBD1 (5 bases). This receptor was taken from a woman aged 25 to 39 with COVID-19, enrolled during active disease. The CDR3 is CASSDDSEPYYGYTF. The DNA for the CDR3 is TGTGCCAGCAGCGACGACAGCGAACCCTACTATGGCTACACCTTC.